This TCR beta chain was identified in a study of shared clonotypes between healthy human individuals. General study points: Non-shared clonotypes displayed generation probabilities falling below those of clonotypes present in all four donors.

Worth noting for this clone: Its target is not known.

Across several immunoSEQ plates, the genomic DNA of each subset was split evenly. Original data processing: ImmunoSEQ gave junction-only sequences without quality scores, so filtering differed. Profiling relied on immunoSEQ multiplex PCR, and the TCRdb table lists in-frame clones only, not all of them. The V and J calls and clone size come from that table; D and trimming were worked out from the DNA. The sample shows 2,500,000 or so clones, 85% to 95% of them seen only once. V was pared by 0 bases and J by 4 bases, with 11 bases between. Germline assignment: CDR1 GTSNPN and CDR2 SVGIG (reference sequence). The CDR3 loop spans 14 amino acids.

Source material: naive CD4+ T cells sorted from blood. Documented subset: CD45RA+ positively selected. This sequence originates from a man younger than 35 in good health. The rearrangement joins TRBV30 to TRBJ2-3; maybe TRBD2 (5 bases). DNA for the CDR3: TGTGCCTGGAGTGTTGGCGGGCCGGCAGATACGCAGTATTTT. This gives the protein CAWSVGGPADTQYF.